The clone carrying this TCR beta chain was observed a handful of times. What it binds is unknown. V was cut by 0 bases and J by 2 bases, with 9 bases left in between. Per the germline V gene, CDR1 is MRHNA and CDR2 is SNTAGT. The CDR3 is 15 residues long. The sample is drawn from a study of blood T cells in healthy people across ages. Study-wide findings and caveats: Higher diversity and more naive CD4+ cells were features of long-lived donors, compared to aged donors.

Russia was home to the donors, healthy Caucasian individuals aged roughly 6 to 100. There were at least 5.5 micrograms of total RNA extracted from every sample. A second PCR of roughly 6 to 12 cycles used a sample-barcoded 5' primer and a J-beta primer mix. All samples yielded 3 million or more CDR3-containing paired-end reads. TCRdb re-called the 5' RACE reads through MiXCR, storing one row per CDR3 protein. Seen here are a few hundred thousand distinct CDR3 sequences, 45% to 60% observed once, and the top ten hold under 65%. The clonotype was recovered from a man aged 60 to 75 in good health. Specimen: blood. The genes are TRBV6-4 and TRBJ2-3; D not certain. CDR3 sequence reads: CASSDSSRLTDTQYF. CDR3 in DNA: TGTGCCAGCAGTGACTCGAGCAGACTCACAGATACGCAGTATTTT.